Here is one TCR beta chain with its context. In the PCR, 60 Vbeta and 13 Jbeta primers were used. Generated by immunoSEQ multiplex PCR, the TCRdb table keeps only in-frame clones and is missing some. Of about 200,000 clones in the sample, around 75% were seen once. This sample is drawn from a study of cytomegalovirus exposure and HLA in healthy donors. J gave up 4 bases and V 2 bases, and 7 bases lay outside the gene matches. Germline V CDR1 and CDR2: LGHNA, YNFKEQ. This CDR3 comprises 15 residues. The chain couples TRBV4-2 to TRBJ2-5; TRBD2 matches at 7 bases. Sequenced sample: PBMCs. This receptor was obtained from a male donor in good health and CMV-seropositive. CDR3 in amino acids: CASSQSASGGETQYF. CDR3 coding DNA: TGTGCCAGCAGCCAATCAGCTAGCGGAGGAGAGACCCAGTACTTC.